These T cell receptor beta chains were read from a single sample in a study of chemoradiotherapy in HPV16-positive cancers. Repertoires were generated with immunoSEQ multiplex PCR, while TCRdb's copy carries only in-frame clones and drops some. There are just under 5,000 clones in the sample; about 96% occur only once, and approximately 3% lies in the top ten. This material consisted of tumor tissue, taken from a patient who underwent chemoradiotherapy. These receptors all come from a human donor with HPV-associated anogenital cancer. Both conserved end residues are trimmed from each CDR3. Each record gives: V gene, J gene, clone size, CDR3 protein. Not every row has a clone size; where given, it reads once, few, many or a size class.

V gene: TRBV29-1; J gene: TRBJ1-2; clone size: NA; CDR3 protein: SVEEGPPYGYT
V gene: TRBV10-3; J gene: TRBJ1-4; clone size: NA; CDR3 protein: AISERGLTNEKLF
V gene: TRBV7-2; J gene: TRBJ2-5; clone size: NA; CDR3 protein: ASSSAGSGETQY
V gene: TRBV11-3; J gene: TRBJ1-1; clone size: once; CDR3 protein: ASSLGITEAF
V gene: TRBV6-5; J gene: TRBJ1-1; clone size: NA; CDR3 protein: ASSYYGNTEAF
V gene: TRBV6-6; J gene: TRBJ1-5; clone size: once; CDR3 protein: ASSYGGQTSNQPQH
V gene: TRBV4-3; J gene: TRBJ1-2; clone size: NA; CDR3 protein: ASSDPYYGYT
V gene: TRBV28; J gene: TRBJ1-4; clone size: NA; CDR3 protein: ASTARTGGKEKLF
V gene: TRBV5-4; J gene: TRBJ1-1; clone size: NA; CDR3 protein: ASRPTGTAYTEAF
V gene: TRBV2; J gene: TRBJ1-5; clone size: NA; CDR3 protein: ASRPQRGQGQPQH
V gene: TRBV6-5; J gene: TRBJ2-2; clone size: NA; CDR3 protein: ASTDSTGELF
V gene: TRBV19; J gene: TRBJ2-5; clone size: once; CDR3 protein: ASSMRQVGETQY
V gene: TRBV11-2; J gene: TRBJ2-1; clone size: NA; CDR3 protein: ASSLAGDEQF
V gene: TRBV10-3; J gene: TRBJ1-1; clone size: NA; CDR3 protein: AISVVGTDTEAF
V gene: TRBV5-1; J gene: TRBJ2-1; clone size: NA; CDR3 protein: ASSLSVGGHEQF
V gene: TRBV19; J gene: TRBJ2-3; clone size: NA; CDR3 protein: ASSPNRVGADTQY
V gene: TRBV7-9; J gene: TRBJ1-3; clone size: NA; CDR3 protein: AGKGSGNTIY
V gene: TRBV6-4; J gene: TRBJ2-3; clone size: NA; CDR3 protein: ASSDLAGGSTDTQY
V gene: TRBV10-3; J gene: TRBJ1-1; clone size: NA; CDR3 protein: AISEDRGHLNTEAF
V gene: TRBV9; J gene: TRBJ1-1; clone size: few; CDR3 protein: ASSVEGNTEAF
V gene: TRBV29-1; J gene: TRBJ1-5; clone size: NA; CDR3 protein: SVLVGPNQPQH
V gene: TRBV2; J gene: TRBJ1-1; clone size: NA; CDR3 protein: ASSEDARRMNTEAF
V gene: TRBV19; J gene: TRBJ2-4; clone size: NA; CDR3 protein: ASSQTSPGNIQY
V gene: TRBV19; J gene: TRBJ2-3; clone size: NA; CDR3 protein: ASNNPTGLASDTQY
V gene: TRBV6-5; J gene: TRBJ1-1; clone size: NA; CDR3 protein: ASRSLQGGTEAF
V gene: TRBV12-5; J gene: TRBJ1-1; clone size: few; CDR3 protein: ASGRYPNTEAF
V gene: TRBV28; J gene: TRBJ2-1; clone size: NA; CDR3 protein: ASRGSSYNEQF
V gene: TRBV5-1; J gene: TRBJ2-5; clone size: NA; CDR3 protein: ASSLGSGLETQY
V gene: TRBV7-7; J gene: TRBJ2-5; clone size: NA; CDR3 protein: ASSSQVGLGETQY
V gene: TRBV2; J gene: TRBJ2-2; clone size: NA; CDR3 protein: ASSQMGLAGDELF
V gene: TRBV13; J gene: TRBJ2-6; clone size: NA; CDR3 protein: ASSHGIYSGANVLT
V gene: TRBV29-1; J gene: TRBJ1-5; clone size: NA; CDR3 protein: SVEDPEYGGNQPQH
V gene: TRBV4-1; J gene: TRBJ2-4; clone size: NA; CDR3 protein: ASSQGQRIQY
V gene: TRBV15; J gene: TRBJ2-2; clone size: once; CDR3 protein: ATSRVLLAGTGELF
V gene: TRBV9; J gene: TRBJ1-2; clone size: NA; CDR3 protein: ASAQTTGQSTT
V gene: TRBV7-6; J gene: TRBJ1-1; clone size: NA; CDR3 protein: ASSLVGSNTEAF
V gene: TRBV10-3; J gene: TRBJ2-7; clone size: NA; CDR3 protein: AISDWGAPSYEQY
V gene: TRBV7-8; J gene: TRBJ2-5; clone size: NA; CDR3 protein: ASSSQSLGETQY
V gene: TRBV15; J gene: TRBJ2-5; clone size: NA; CDR3 protein: ATSPHLGPKETQY
V gene: TRBV19; J gene: TRBJ1-5; clone size: once; CDR3 protein: ASSIVGNQPQH
V gene: TRBV19; J gene: TRBJ1-5; clone size: NA; CDR3 protein: ATGGQRNQPQH
V gene: TRBV7-2; J gene: TRBJ2-5; clone size: NA; CDR3 protein: ASSLAGFRETQY
V gene: TRBV9; J gene: TRBJ2-2; clone size: NA; CDR3 protein: ASRGHQNTGELF
V gene: TRBV5-1; J gene: TRBJ1-4; clone size: NA; CDR3 protein: ASSLGSGSSENEKLF
V gene: TRBV15; J gene: TRBJ1-1; clone size: NA; CDR3 protein: ATSRDYPPTEAF
V gene: TRBV7-9; J gene: TRBJ2-5; clone size: NA; CDR3 protein: ASSSEGLQGETQY
V gene: TRBV15; J gene: TRBJ2-5; clone size: NA; CDR3 protein: ATSAGGAEETQY
V gene: TRBV10-3; J gene: TRBJ1-2; clone size: NA; CDR3 protein: AISRTGGMAYGYT
V gene: TRBV7-3; J gene: TRBJ2-5; clone size: NA; CDR3 protein: ASSLHGTNGETQY
V gene: TRBV10-2; J gene: TRBJ2-3; clone size: NA; CDR3 protein: ASSGGASTDTQY
V gene: TRBV29-1; J gene: TRBJ2-1; clone size: NA; CDR3 protein: SVKLGQGVSNEQF
V gene: TRBV7-2; J gene: TRBJ1-1; clone size: NA; CDR3 protein: ASSLWANTEAF
V gene: TRBV6-1; J gene: TRBJ1-5; clone size: NA; CDR3 protein: ASSEYRTSNQPQH
V gene: TRBV7-7; J gene: TRBJ2-2; clone size: NA; CDR3 protein: ASSLGAAAAGELF
V gene: TRBV7-2; J gene: TRBJ2-5; clone size: NA; CDR3 protein: ASSTRQGGGETQY
V gene: TRBV11-3; J gene: TRBJ1-1; clone size: NA; CDR3 protein: ASSLPRREAF
V gene: TRBV7-9; J gene: TRBJ2-1; clone size: NA; CDR3 protein: ASSPMKGTDNEQF
V gene: TRBV19; J gene: TRBJ1-5; clone size: NA; CDR3 protein: ASSIRGQGRNQPQH
V gene: TRBV28; J gene: TRBJ2-7; clone size: NA; CDR3 protein: ASSLLAGDRAVQY
V gene: TRBV7-2; J gene: TRBJ2-7; clone size: NA; CDR3 protein: ASSSVYNPYEQY